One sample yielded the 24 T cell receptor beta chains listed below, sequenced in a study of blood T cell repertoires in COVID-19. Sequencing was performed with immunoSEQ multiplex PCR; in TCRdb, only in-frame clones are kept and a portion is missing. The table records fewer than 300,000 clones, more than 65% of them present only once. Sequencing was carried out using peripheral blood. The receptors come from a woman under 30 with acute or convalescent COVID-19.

The CDR3 DNA is TGTGCCAGCAGCGTGGAACAGGGCAATTCACCCCTCCACTTT. Amino acids: CASSVEQGNSPLHF. V is TRBV9 and J is TRBJ1-6, with D maybe TRBD1 (6 bases). Germline values: CDR1 SGDLS, CDR2 YYNGEE. The CDR3 contains 14 residues. Trimming took 2 bases from V and 7 from J, leaving 10 bases between them.

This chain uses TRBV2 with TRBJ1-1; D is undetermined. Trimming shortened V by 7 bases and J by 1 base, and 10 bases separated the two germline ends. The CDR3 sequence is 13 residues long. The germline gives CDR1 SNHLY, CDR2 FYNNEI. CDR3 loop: CASMVSGNTEAFF. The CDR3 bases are TGTGCCAGCATGGTCTCGGGGAACACTGAAGCTTTCTTT. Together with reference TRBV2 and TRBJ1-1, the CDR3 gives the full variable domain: EPEVTQTPSHQVTQMGQEVILRCVPISNHLYFYWYRQILGQKVEFLVSFYNNEISEKSEIFDDQFSVERPDGSNFTLKIRSTKLEDSAMYFCASMVSGNTEAFFGQGTRLTVV.

For the CDR3, the DNA is TGCAGCGCAGGAGGACAGGGCGGGTACGAGCAGTACTTC. Amino acid sequence: CSAGGQGGYEQYF. This sequence joins TRBV29-1 and TRBJ2-7; 8 nucleotides align to TRBD1. Germline V gives CDR1 SQVTM, CDR2 ANQGSEA. V gave up 7 bases and J gave up 4 bases; unmatched junction bases: 9. The CDR3 spans 13 residues.

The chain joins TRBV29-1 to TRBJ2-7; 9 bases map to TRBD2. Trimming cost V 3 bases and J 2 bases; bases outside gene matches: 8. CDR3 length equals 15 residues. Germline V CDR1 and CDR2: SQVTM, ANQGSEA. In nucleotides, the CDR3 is TGCAGCGTTGAGACCTCTAGCGGGACGGCCTACGAGCAGTACTTC. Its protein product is CSVETSSGTAYEQYF.

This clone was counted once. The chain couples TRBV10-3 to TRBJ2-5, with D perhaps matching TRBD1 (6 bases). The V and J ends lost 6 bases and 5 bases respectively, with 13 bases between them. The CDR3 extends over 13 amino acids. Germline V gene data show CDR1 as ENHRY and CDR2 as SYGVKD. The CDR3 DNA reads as TGTGCCATCAGCGCAACAGGGACGGAGACCCAGTACTTC. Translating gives CAISATGTETQYF.

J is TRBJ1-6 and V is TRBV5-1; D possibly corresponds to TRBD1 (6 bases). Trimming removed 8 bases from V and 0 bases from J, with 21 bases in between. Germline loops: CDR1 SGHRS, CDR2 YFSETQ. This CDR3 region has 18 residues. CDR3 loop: CASKQGSYQSSYNSPLHF. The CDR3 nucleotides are TGCGCCAGTAAACAGGGTTCGTACCAGAGCTCCTATAATTCACCCCTCCACTTT.

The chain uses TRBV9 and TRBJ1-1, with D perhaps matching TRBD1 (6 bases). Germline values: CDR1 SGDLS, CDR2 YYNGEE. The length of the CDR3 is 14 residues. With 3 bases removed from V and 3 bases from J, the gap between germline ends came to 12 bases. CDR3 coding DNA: TGTGCCAGCAGCGACAGGGTTGGGTACACTGAAGCTTTCTTT. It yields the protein CASSDRVGYTEAFF.

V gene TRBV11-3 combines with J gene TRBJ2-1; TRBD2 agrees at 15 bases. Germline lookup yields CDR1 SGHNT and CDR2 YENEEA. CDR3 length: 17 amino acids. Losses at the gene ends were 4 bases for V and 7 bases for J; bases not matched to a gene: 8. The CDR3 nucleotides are TGTGCCAGCAGCTCAGGACTAGCGGGAGGGCTGGGGAATGAGCAGTTCTTC. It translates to CASSSGLAGGLGNEQFF.

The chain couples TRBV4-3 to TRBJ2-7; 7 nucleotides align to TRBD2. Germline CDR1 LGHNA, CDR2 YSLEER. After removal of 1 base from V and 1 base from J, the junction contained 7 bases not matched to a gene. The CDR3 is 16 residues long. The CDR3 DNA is TGCGCCAGCAGCCAAGTAGACGCTAGCGGTTCCTACGAGCAGTACTTC. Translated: CASSQVDASGSYEQYF.

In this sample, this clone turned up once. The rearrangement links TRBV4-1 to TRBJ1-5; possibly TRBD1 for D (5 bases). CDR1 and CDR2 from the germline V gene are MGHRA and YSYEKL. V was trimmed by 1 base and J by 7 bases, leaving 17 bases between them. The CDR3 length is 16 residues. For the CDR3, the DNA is TGCGCCAGCAGCCAAGGGGCACAGGTCCGGGAGCAGCCCCAGCATTTT. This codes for CASSQGAQVREQPQHF.

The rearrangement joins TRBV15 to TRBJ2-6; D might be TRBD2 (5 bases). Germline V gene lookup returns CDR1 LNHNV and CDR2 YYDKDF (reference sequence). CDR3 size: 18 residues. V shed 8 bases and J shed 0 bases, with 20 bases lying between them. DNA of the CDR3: TGTGCCACCTCCGTTAGTGCGGACTTAAGCTCTGGGGCCAACGTCCTGACTTTC. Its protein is CATSVSADLSSGANVLTF.

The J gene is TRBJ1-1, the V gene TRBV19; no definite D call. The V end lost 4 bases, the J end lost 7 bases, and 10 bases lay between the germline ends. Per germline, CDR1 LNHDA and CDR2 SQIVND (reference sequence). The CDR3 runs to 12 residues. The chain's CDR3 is CASSTRRGEAFF. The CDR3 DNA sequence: TGTGCCAGTAGTACACGGCGGGGTGAAGCTTTCTTT.

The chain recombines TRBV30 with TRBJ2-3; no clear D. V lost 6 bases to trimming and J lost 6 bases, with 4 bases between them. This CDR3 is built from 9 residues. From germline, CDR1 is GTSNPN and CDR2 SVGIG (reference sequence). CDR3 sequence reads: CACADTQYF. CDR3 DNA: TGTGCCTGCGCGGATACGCAGTATTTT.

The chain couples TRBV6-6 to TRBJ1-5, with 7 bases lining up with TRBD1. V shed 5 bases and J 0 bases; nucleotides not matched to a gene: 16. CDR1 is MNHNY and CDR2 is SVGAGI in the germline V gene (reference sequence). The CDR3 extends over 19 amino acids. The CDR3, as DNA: TGTGCCAGCAGTCCCACAGGGGTTATTAAAGGGCTTAGCAATCAGCCCCAGCATTTT. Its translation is CASSPTGVIKGLSNQPQHF.

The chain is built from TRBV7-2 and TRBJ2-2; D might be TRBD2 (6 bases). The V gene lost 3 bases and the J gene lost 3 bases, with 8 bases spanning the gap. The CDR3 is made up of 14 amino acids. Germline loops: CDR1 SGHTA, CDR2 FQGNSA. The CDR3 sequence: CASSFWGDTGELFF. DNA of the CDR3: TGTGCCAGCAGCTTTTGGGGGGACACCGGGGAGCTGTTTTTT.

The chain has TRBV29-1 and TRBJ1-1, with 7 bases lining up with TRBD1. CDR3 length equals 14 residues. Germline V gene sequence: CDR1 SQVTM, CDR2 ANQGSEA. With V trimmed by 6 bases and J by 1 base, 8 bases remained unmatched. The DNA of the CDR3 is TGCAGCGTCCCGGGACAGACTTCGAACACTGAAGCTTTCTTT. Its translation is CSVPGQTSNTEAFF.

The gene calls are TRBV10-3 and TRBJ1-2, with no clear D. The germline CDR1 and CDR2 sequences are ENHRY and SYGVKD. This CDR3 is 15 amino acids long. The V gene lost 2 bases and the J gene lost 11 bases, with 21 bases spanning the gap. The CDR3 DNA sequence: TGTGCCATCAGTGAGGGACTGATCGCGGACTTGCTGTACACCTTC. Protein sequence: CAISEGLIADLLYTF.

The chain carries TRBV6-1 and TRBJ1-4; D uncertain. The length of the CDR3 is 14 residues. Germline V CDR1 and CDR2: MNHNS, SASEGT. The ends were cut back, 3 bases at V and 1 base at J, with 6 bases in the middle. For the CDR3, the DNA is TGTGCCAGCAGTGATCGGGGAACTAATGAAAAACTGTTTTTT. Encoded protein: CASSDRGTNEKLFF.

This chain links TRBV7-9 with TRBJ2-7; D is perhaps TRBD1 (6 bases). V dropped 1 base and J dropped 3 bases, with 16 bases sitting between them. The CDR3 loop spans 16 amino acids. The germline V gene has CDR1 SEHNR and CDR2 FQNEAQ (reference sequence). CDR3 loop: CASSLVSAGANYEQYF. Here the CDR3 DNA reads TGTGCCAGCAGCTTAGTTTCGGCAGGGGCGAACTACGAGCAGTACTTC.

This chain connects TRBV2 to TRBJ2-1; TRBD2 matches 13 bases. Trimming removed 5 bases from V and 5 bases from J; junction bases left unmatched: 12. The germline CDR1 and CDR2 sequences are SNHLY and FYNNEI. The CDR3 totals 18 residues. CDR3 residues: CASSKGPGLAGDHNEQFF. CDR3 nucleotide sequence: TGTGCCAGCAGTAAGGGTCCCGGACTAGCGGGAGATCACAATGAGCAGTTCTTC.

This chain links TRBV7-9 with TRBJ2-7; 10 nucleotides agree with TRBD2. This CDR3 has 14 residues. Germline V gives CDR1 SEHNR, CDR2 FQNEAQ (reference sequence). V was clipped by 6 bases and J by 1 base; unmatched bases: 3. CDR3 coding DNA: TGTGCCAGCAGGCAAGCGGGAGGGTCCTACGAGCAGTACTTC. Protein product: CASRQAGGSYEQYF. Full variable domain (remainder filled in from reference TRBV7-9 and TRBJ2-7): DTGVSQNPRHKITKRGQNVTFRCDPISEHNRLYWYRQTLGQGPEFLTYFQNEAQLEKSRLLSDRFSAERPKGSFSTLEIQRTEQGDSAMYLCASRQAGGSYEQYFGPGTRLTVT.

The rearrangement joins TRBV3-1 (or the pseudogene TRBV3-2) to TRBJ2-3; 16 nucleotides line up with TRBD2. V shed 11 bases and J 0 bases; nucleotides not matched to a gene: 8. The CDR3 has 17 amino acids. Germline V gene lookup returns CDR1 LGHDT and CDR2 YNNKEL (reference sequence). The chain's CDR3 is CAGLGTSGRGSTDTQYF. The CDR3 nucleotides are TGTGCCGGCCTCGGGACTAGCGGGAGGGGAAGCACAGATACGCAGTATTTT.

The CDR3 loop is CASQSGTGGGDEQFF. CDR3 nucleotides: TGTGCCAGCCAATCAGGGACAGGGGGAGGTGATGAGCAGTTCTTC. The chain couples TRBV7-6 to TRBJ2-1; 11 nucleotides agree with TRBD1. Per germline, CDR1 SGHVS and CDR2 FNYEAQ. V lost 8 bases to trimming and J lost 8 bases; unmatched junction nucleotides: 11. CDR3 length equals 15 residues.

As DNA, the CDR3 is TGTGCCAGTAGTACCCACGGACTCCGAACGCAAACCGGGGAGCTGTTTTTT. This codes for CASSTHGLRTQTGELFF. The genes are TRBV19 and TRBJ2-2; tentatively, D is TRBD2 (5 bases). This CDR3 spans 17 amino acids. Germline V gene data show CDR1 as LNHDA and CDR2 as SQIVND (reference sequence). V was trimmed by 4 bases and J by 5 bases, leaving 20 bases between them.